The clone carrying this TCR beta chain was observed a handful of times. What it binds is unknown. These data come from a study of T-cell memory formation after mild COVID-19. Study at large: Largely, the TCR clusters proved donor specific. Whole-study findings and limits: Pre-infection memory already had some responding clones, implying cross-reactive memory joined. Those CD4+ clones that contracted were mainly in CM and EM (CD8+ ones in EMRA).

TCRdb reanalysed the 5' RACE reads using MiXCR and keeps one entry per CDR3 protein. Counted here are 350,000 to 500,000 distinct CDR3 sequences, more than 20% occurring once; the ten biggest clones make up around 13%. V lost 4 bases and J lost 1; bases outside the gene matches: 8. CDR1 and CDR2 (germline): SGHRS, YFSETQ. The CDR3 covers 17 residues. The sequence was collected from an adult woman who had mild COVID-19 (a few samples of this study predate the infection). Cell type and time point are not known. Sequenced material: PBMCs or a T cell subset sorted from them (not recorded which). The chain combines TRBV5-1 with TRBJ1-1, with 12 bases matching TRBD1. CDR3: CASSPGTGGVSNTEAFF. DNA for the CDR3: TGCGCCAGCAGCCCTGGGACAGGGGGCGTTTCGAACACTGAAGCTTTCTTT.